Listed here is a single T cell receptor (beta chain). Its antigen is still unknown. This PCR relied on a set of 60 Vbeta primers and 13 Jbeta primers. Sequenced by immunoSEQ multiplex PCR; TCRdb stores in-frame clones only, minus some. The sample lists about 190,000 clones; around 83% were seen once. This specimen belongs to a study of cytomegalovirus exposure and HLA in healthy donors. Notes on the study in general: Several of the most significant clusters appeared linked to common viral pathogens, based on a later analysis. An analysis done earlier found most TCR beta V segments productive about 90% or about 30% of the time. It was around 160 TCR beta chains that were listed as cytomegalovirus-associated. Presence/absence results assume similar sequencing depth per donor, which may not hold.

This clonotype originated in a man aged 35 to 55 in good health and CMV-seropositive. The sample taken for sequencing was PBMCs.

In DNA form, the CDR3 reads TGTGCCAGCAGTTCCTACCGCAATTCCTACGAGCAGTACTTC. Protein: CASSSYRNSYEQYF. The chain links TRBV6-5 to TRBJ2-7; D is undetermined. Trimming took 4 bases from V and 1 from J, leaving 11 bases between them. The CDR3 extends over 14 amino acids. The germline CDR1 and CDR2 sequences are MNHEY and SVGAGI.